These 2 T cell receptor beta chains share one sample of origin, sequenced in a study of vaccination and CD4 T cells after COVID-19. These TCRs are of unknown antigen specificity. An Oncomine TCR Beta short-read assay was used to sequence the DNA from cultured CD4+ T cells. In TCRdb, the PCR reads were re-called with MiXCR into one record per CDR3 protein. The sample lists roughly 10,000 distinct CDR3 sequences; 58% were seen once. The sample's treatment: roughly 10-day PBMC culture with coronavirus spike peptide pools or control peptides (ViraFEST assay). Sequenced sample: CD4+ T cells from blood, cultured in vitro. These receptors were taken from a human donor who had recovered from COVID-19.

This chain links TRBV10-3 with TRBJ1-2; D is possibly TRBD1 (6 bases). The germline gives CDR1 ENHRY, CDR2 SYGVKD. V was shortened by 6 bases and J by 8 bases, with 16 bases between the two germline ends. The CDR3 is 13 amino acids. CDR3 residues: CAIRIQGSKGYTF. CDR3 in DNA: TGTGCCATCAGGATACAGGGTTCGAAAGGCTACACCTTC.

This clonotype was detected only a few times. V and J are TRBV6-5 and TRBJ2-3; D ambiguous. Germline loops: CDR1 MNHEY, CDR2 SVGAGI. The CDR3 runs 16 residues. Between the trimmed V and J ends, which lost 2 bases and 0 bases, there was a span of 12 bases. The CDR3 nucleotides read TGTGCCAGCAGTTACGGGCACAGTCTCAGCACAGATACGCAGTATTTT. Its protein product is CASSYGHSLSTDTQYF.